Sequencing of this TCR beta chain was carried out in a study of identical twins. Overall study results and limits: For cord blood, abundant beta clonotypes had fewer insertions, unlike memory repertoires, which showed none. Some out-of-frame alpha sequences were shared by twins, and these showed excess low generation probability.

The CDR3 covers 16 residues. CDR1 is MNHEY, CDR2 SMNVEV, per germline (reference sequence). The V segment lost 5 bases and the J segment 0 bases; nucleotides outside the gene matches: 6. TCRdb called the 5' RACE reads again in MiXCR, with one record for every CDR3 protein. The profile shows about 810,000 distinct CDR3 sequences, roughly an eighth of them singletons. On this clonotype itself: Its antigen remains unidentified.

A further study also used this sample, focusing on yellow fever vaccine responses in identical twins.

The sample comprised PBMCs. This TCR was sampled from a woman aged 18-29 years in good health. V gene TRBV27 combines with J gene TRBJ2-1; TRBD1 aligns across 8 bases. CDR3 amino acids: CASSIRQGSSYNEQFF. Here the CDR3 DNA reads TGTGCCAGCAGTATACGACAGGGGAGCTCCTACAATGAGCAGTTCTTC.